This T cell receptor beta chain was identified during a study of T cells in localized non-small cell lung cancer. The CDR3 runs 15 residues. Losses at the gene ends were 2 bases for V and 5 bases for J; bases not matched to a gene: 5. Per germline, CDR1 LNHNV and CDR2 YYDKDF (reference sequence). Only in-frame clones appear in the TCRdb table, and some are missing; sequencing was by immunoSEQ multiplex PCR. This sample has about 9,200 clones, with nearly 90% found just once. This clone was counted a single time. This sample comprised peripheral blood, obtained before any cancer treatment. This chain uses TRBV15 with TRBJ2-5; 10 positions match TRBD1. The sequence was collected from an older female donor with stage II squamous cell lung carcinoma. The CDR3 nucleotides are TGTGCCACCAGCAGAAGGACAGGGGGTGGTGAGACCCAGTACTTC. It encodes CATSRRTGGGETQYF.